The 6 T cell receptor beta chains below all came from one sample that was sequenced in a study of blood T cell repertoires in COVID-19. Assay used: immunoSEQ multiplex PCR; TCRdb lists only in-frame clones, some missing. The top ten clones hold approximately 5.9% of a sample with approximately 120,000 clones, around 74% of them seen once. The source material was peripheral blood. The source is an older man with COVID-19, enrolled during active disease.

The V gene is TRBV5-1, the J gene TRBJ2-2; TRBD2 is a possible D gene (6 bases). CDR1 is SGHRS and CDR2 is YFSETQ in the germline V gene. V was clipped by 4 bases and J by 1 base, with 14 bases between them. CDR3 size: 16 residues. Here the CDR3 reads CASSPLAMGNTGELFF. The CDR3 DNA reads TGCGCCAGCAGCCCCCTAGCGATGGGGAACACCGGGGAGCTGTTTTTT.

This clone has a handful of counts. The J gene is TRBJ2-2, the V gene TRBV28; a possible D gene is TRBD1 (7 bases). The V gene's germline CDR1 is MDHEN and CDR2 SYDVKM. The CDR3 sequence is 16 residues long. Trimming took 6 bases from V and 4 from J, leaving 18 bases between them. CDR3 in amino acids: CASRSTGEAITGELFF. CDR3 bases: TGTGCCAGCAGAAGCACAGGGGAGGCGATCACCGGGGAGCTGTTTTTT.

The sample holds one count of this clone. The chain joins TRBV6-5 to TRBJ1-1, with D maybe TRBD1 (6 bases). This CDR3 comprises 13 residues. V gave up 6 bases and J gave up 2 bases, with 10 bases separating them. Germline values: CDR1 MNHEY, CDR2 SVGAGI. The CDR3 sequence is CASRWGRNTEAFF. CDR3 nucleotide sequence: TGTGCCAGCAGGTGGGGGCGAAACACTGAAGCTTTCTTT.

This clone was observed once. V usage is TRBV21-1 and J usage is TRBJ2-1; the D call of TRBD1 is as the table states it, not checked on the DNA. TRBV21-1 is assigned pseudogene status. The CDR3 has 13 amino acids. The CDR3 sequence is CASSKRGDNEQFF. The CDR3, as DNA: TGTGCCAGCAGCAAAAGGGGTGATAATGAGCAGTTCTTC.

This chain connects TRBV2 to TRBJ1-1; TRBD1 is a possible D gene (6 bases). Trimming removed 6 bases at V and 1 base at J, with 15 bases between. CDR1 is SNHLY and CDR2 is FYNNEI in the germline V gene. The CDR3 is made up of 15 amino acids. CDR3: CASSIRPGANTEAFF. DNA for the CDR3: TGTGCCAGCAGCATCCGGCCAGGGGCGAACACTGAAGCTTTCTTT. The full variable domain, completed using reference TRBV2 and TRBJ1-1, is EPEVTQTPSHQVTQMGQEVILRCVPISNHLYFYWYRQILGQKVEFLVSFYNNEISEKSEIFDDQFSVERPDGSNFTLKIRSTKLEDSAMYFCASSIRPGANTEAFFGQGTRLTVV.

This chain connects TRBV28 to TRBJ1-6; D is unresolved. V shed 5 bases and J shed 0 bases, with 11 bases lying between them. CDR3 length: 16 amino acids. The V gene's germline CDR1 is MDHEN and CDR2 SYDVKM. CDR3 amino acids: CASSPMPDSYNSPLHF. CDR3 nucleotide sequence: TGTGCCAGCAGTCCCATGCCAGACTCCTATAATTCACCCCTCCACTTT.